The 27 T cell receptor beta chains presented below share a single source sample, sequenced in a study of tumor-infiltrating lymphocytes in localized non-small cell lung cancer (dated by TCRdb to the early 2020s). Library method: the immunoSEQ multiplex PCR assay. TCRdb provides this immuneACCESS table in a form limited to in-frame rearrangements. Some clones are lacking; in checked studies, under half of them reflect an unresolved V gene, and why the rest are absent is not known. The sample contains around 10,000 clones, around 63% of them found a single time. About 9.1% of the sample lies in the top ten. What was sequenced was lung tumor tissue. The receptors here all came from a human donor with non-small cell lung cancer.

In its sample, this clone ranks as medium-sized (0.01 to 0.1%). The chain couples TRBV6-5 to TRBJ2-5; TRBD1 agrees at 8 bases. The V and J ends lost 6 bases and 4 bases, in that order; junction bases with no gene match: 7. CDR1 is MNHEY and CDR2 is SVGAGI in the germline V gene. CDR3 length equals 14 residues. CDR3 coding DNA: TGTGCCAGCAGCCCGACAGGGGAAAGAGAGACCCAGTACTTC. Translating it yields CASSPTGERETQYF.

In its sample, this clone was seen a few times. This chain links TRBV2 with TRBJ2-3; possible D gene TRBD2, 7 bases. V gave up 4 bases and J gave up 6 bases, with 11 bases separating them. In germline, CDR1 is SNHLY, CDR2 FYNNEI. The CDR3 contains 13 residues. The CDR3 DNA is TGTGCCAGCAGTGGCGGGGGCAGGGATACGCAGTATTTT. Translated: CASSGGGRDTQYF.

The chain recombines TRBV11-3 with TRBJ2-2; D not resolved. CDR3 length: 15 residues. CDR1 and CDR2 (germline): SGHNT, YENEEA. V lost 8 bases to trimming and J lost 1 base, with 14 bases between them. CDR3: CASESYRVNTGELFF. CDR3 nucleotides: TGTGCCAGCGAATCTTATAGAGTGAACACCGGGGAGCTGTTTTTT.

The chain uses TRBV14 and TRBJ2-3; 8 bases agree with TRBD1. CDR1 is SGHDN and CDR2 is FVKESK in the germline V gene. This CDR3 is built from 17 residues. The ends lost 1 base at V and 6 bases at J; junction bases unmatched: 12. The chain's CDR3 is CASSQVGPGQGVDTQYF. CDR3 DNA sequence: TGTGCCAGCAGCCAAGTAGGCCCCGGACAGGGCGTCGATACGCAGTATTTT.

The chain combines TRBV5-1 with TRBJ2-3; 7 bases are a match to TRBD2. CDR3 length: 14 residues. The ends lost 5 bases at V and 2 bases at J; junction bases unmatched: 5. Looked up from germline, CDR1 is SGHRS and CDR2 is YFSETQ. The CDR3 sequence: CASSRSGDTDTQYF. DNA for the CDR3: TGCGCCAGCAGTCGGAGCGGGGACACAGATACGCAGTATTTT. Using reference TRBV5-1 and TRBJ2-3 for the parts outside the CDR3, the full variable domain is KAGVTQTPRYLIKTRGQQVTLSCSPISGHRSVSWYQQTPGQGLQFLFEYFSETQRNKGNFPGRFSGRQFSNSRSEMNVSTLELGDSALYLCASSRSGDTDTQYFGPGTRLTVL.

V and J are TRBV29-1 and TRBJ2-1; D remains ambiguous. The V gene's germline CDR1 is SQVTM and CDR2 ANQGSEA. Trimming shortened V by 3 bases and J by 7 bases, and 4 bases separated the two germline ends. The CDR3 extends over 10 amino acids. The CDR3 coding sequence is TGCAGCGTTGACGATAATGAGCAGTTCTTC. It yields the protein CSVDDNEQFF.

The chain employs TRBV5-1 and TRBJ2-1; D gene unclear. Trimming took 4 bases from V and 12 from J, leaving 14 bases between them. CDR3 length: 12 amino acids. The V gene's germline CDR1 is SGHRS and CDR2 YFSETQ. The CDR3 loop reads CASSPTGSPQFF. For the CDR3, the DNA is TGCGCCAGCAGCCCGACCGGGTCCCCGCAGTTCTTC.

Judged by abundance, this clone is medium-sized (0.01 to 0.1%). The V call is TRBV5-1, the J call TRBJ1-1; 11 nucleotides match TRBD1. Trimming at V came to 4 bases and at J to 2 bases, leaving 10 bases not matched to a gene. The V gene's germline CDR1 is SGHRS and CDR2 YFSETQ. This CDR3 is built from 17 residues. CDR3 nucleotides: TGCGCCAGCAGCCCCTCCCCCGGGACAGGGGGTAACACTGAAGCTTTCTTT. This translates into CASSPSPGTGGNTEAFF.

This chain links TRBV15 with TRBJ2-2; D is unclear. This CDR3 region has 15 residues. Germline assignment: CDR1 LNHNV and CDR2 YYDKDF (reference sequence). Trimming took 1 base from V and 6 from J, leaving 12 bases between them. The chain's CDR3 is CATSRGVGISGELFF. The CDR3 DNA sequence: TGTGCCACCAGCAGAGGAGTGGGTATCTCCGGGGAGCTGTTTTTT.

The chain links TRBV30 to TRBJ2-7; D uncertain. Germline assignment: CDR1 GTSNPN and CDR2 SVGIG (reference sequence). The CDR3 contains 13 residues. Trimming pared 3 bases from V and 3 bases from J, leaving 12 bases between. The CDR3 here is CAWSRTAYYEQYF. The CDR3 nucleotides read TGTGCCTGGAGCCGGACGGCGTACTACGAGCAGTACTTC.

CDR3 sequence: CASSQDLYNEQFF. The DNA of the CDR3 is TGCGCCAGCAGCCAAGACTTATACAATGAGCAGTTCTTC. V gene TRBV4-1 combines with J gene TRBJ2-1, with D unresolved. Germline V gene data show CDR1 as MGHRA and CDR2 as YSYEKL. The CDR3 is 13 residues long. V was pared by 0 bases and J by 4 bases, with 4 bases between.

The rearrangement uses TRBV10-2 and TRBJ2-7, with a weak D call TRBD2 (6 bases). There are 13 residues in the CDR3. V dropped 2 bases and J dropped 6 bases, with 11 bases sitting between them. Germline V gene lookup returns CDR1 WSHSY and CDR2 SAAADI. Here the CDR3 reads CASSEHQGGEQYF. The CDR3 region has the DNA TGCGCCAGCAGTGAGCATCAGGGAGGCGAGCAGTACTTC.

V and J are TRBV2 and TRBJ2-7; tentatively, D is TRBD2 (5 bases). The V gene's germline CDR1 is SNHLY and CDR2 FYNNEI. This CDR3 has 11 amino acids. V shed 7 bases and J shed 5 bases, with 9 bases lying between them. The CDR3 is CASKRANEQYF. Written as DNA, the CDR3 is TGTGCCAGCAAGAGGGCGAACGAGCAGTACTTC. Looking up the rest from reference TRBV2 and TRBJ2-7 gives the full variable domain: EPEVTQTPSHQVTQMGQEVILRCVPISNHLYFYWYRQILGQKVEFLVSFYNNEISEKSEIFDDQFSVERPDGSNFTLKIRSTKLEDSAMYFCASKRANEQYFGPGTRLTVT.

This chain links TRBV5-6 with TRBJ1-6; D gene unclear. The CDR3 totals 15 residues. V was cut by 1 base and J by 7 bases, with 12 bases left in between. Germline V CDR1 and CDR2: SGHDT, YYEEEE. CDR3 bases: TGTGCCAGCAGCTTGAAATCGGGAGAGAATTCACCCCTCCACTTT. As protein: CASSLKSGENSPLHF.

This clone has only one observation. CDR3 residues: CASSVGQGMYTGELFF. In nucleotides, the CDR3 is TGTGCCAGCAGTGTGGGACAGGGAATGTACACCGGGGAGCTGTTTTTT. The chain recombines TRBV25-1 with TRBJ2-2, with TRBD1 matching 9 bases. V was clipped by 4 bases and J by 3 bases; unmatched bases: 6. The CDR3 length is 16 residues. Germline assignment: CDR1 MGHDK and CDR2 SYGVNS.

The chain carries TRBV5-4 and TRBJ1-3; 8 bases match TRBD1. The V gene end was trimmed by 3 bases and the J gene end by 3 bases; junction bases not matched to a gene: 5. Germline CDR1 reads SGHNT; CDR2 reads YYREEE (reference sequence). The CDR3 sequence is 15 residues long. CDR3 nucleotides: TGTGCCAGCAGCTACAAAACAGGGGGTGGAAACACCATATATTTT. Translating it yields CASSYKTGGGNTIYF.

This clone ranks as medium-sized. The chain recombines TRBV19 with TRBJ2-7; perhaps D is TRBD1 or TRBD2 (5 bases each). The ends were cut back, 1 base at V and 0 bases at J, with 7 bases in the middle. CDR1 is LNHDA and CDR2 is SQIVND in the germline V gene (reference sequence). CDR3 size: 14 residues. DNA of the CDR3: TGTGCCAGTAGTATAGCCGGGACCTCCTACGAGCAGTACTTC. This encodes CASSIAGTSYEQYF. Variable domain in full (rest from reference TRBV19 and TRBJ2-7): DGGITQSPKYLFRKEGQNVTLSCEQNLNHDAMYWYRQDPGQGLRLIYYSQIVNDFQKGDIAEGYSVSREKKESFPLTVTSAQKNPTAFYLCASSIAGTSYEQYFGPGTRLTVT.

The chain links TRBV19 to TRBJ1-6; D is possibly TRBD1 (5 bases). The CDR3 length is 14 residues. Germline V gene lookup returns CDR1 LNHDA and CDR2 SQIVND (reference sequence). Trimming shortened V by 7 bases and J by 6 bases, and 13 bases separated the two germline ends. The CDR3 loop is CASNRGQPNSPLHF. The CDR3 DNA sequence: TGTGCCAGTAATAGAGGACAACCTAATTCACCCCTCCACTTT.

This clone is labeled as medium-sized (0.01 to 0.1%). CDR3 in DNA: TGCGCCAGCAGCTTTAGTTACAGGGGGCCTCCCGGGGAGCTGTTTTTT. It translates to CASSFSYRGPPGELFF. V is TRBV5-1 and J is TRBJ2-2, with TRBD1 matching over 9 bases. CDR3 size: 16 residues. Per the germline V gene, CDR1 is SGHRS and CDR2 is YFSETQ. V gave up 2 bases and J gave up 6 bases; unmatched junction bases: 8.

This clone was detected a few times. This sequence joins TRBV19 and TRBJ2-1; 8 bases map to TRBD1. The CDR3 contains 14 residues. Trimming took 8 bases from V and 6 from J; bases not matched to a gene: 9. The germline V gene has CDR1 LNHDA and CDR2 SQIVND (reference sequence). The CDR3 region is CASLDRGSPNEQFF. As DNA, the CDR3 is TGTGCCAGTCTCGACAGGGGAAGCCCCAATGAGCAGTTCTTC.

This clone was detected a few times. The chain couples TRBV5-1 to TRBJ2-5; perhaps D is TRBD1 or TRBD2 (6 bases each). CDR1 SGHRS and CDR2 YFSETQ come from the germline V gene. The CDR3 spans 15 residues. Trimming stripped 4 bases from V and 1 base from J, with 14 bases between. Here the CDR3 DNA reads TGCGCCAGCAGCCCCCGGGGGCCAGGCCAAGAGACCCAGTACTTC. It specifies CASSPRGPGQETQYF.

The chain couples TRBV4-1 to TRBJ2-4; D not certain. The CDR3 sequence is 13 residues long. Germline assignment: CDR1 MGHRA and CDR2 YSYEKL. V dropped 0 bases and J dropped 6 bases, with 6 bases sitting between them. This CDR3 is CASSQDPPNIQYF. The CDR3 nucleotides read TGCGCCAGCAGCCAAGATCCCCCAAACATTCAGTACTTC.

This rearrangement joins TRBV18 to TRBJ2-1; 13 bases are a match to TRBD2. The CDR3 totals 19 residues. The V gene's germline CDR1 is KGHSH and CDR2 LQKENI. Trimming removed 4 bases from V and 0 bases from J; junction bases left unmatched: 9. CDR3 nucleotides: TGTGCCAGCTCACTTCTGGGACTAGCGGGGTCCTTCTCCTACAATGAGCAGTTCTTC. Protein product: CASSLLGLAGSFSYNEQFF. The full variable domain, with the rest looked up from reference TRBV18 and TRBJ2-1, is NAGVMQNPRHLVRRRGQEARLRCSPMKGHSHVYWYRQLPEEGLKFMVYLQKENIIDESGMPKERFSAEFPKEGPSILRIQQVVRGDSAAYFCASSLLGLAGSFSYNEQFFGPGTRLTVL.

The chain uses TRBV5-1 and TRBJ1-1, with 9 bases matching TRBD1. Trimming at V came to 3 bases and at J to 0 bases, leaving 3 bases not matched to a gene. The V gene's germline CDR1 is SGHRS and CDR2 YFSETQ. The CDR3 is made up of 15 amino acids. CDR3 bases: TGCGCCAGCAGCTCGACAGGGGGTTTGAACACTGAAGCTTTCTTT. Protein product: CASSSTGGLNTEAFF.

The chain has TRBV9 and TRBJ2-1; 12 nucleotides agree with TRBD2. Germline-derived CDR1 and CDR2 are SGDLS and YYNGEE. Losses at the gene ends were 4 bases for V and 3 bases for J; bases not matched to a gene: 5. The CDR3 contains 16 residues. In DNA form, the CDR3 reads TGTGCCAGCAGCCTTCGGACTAGCGGGATCTACAATGAGCAGTTCTTC. Amino acids: CASSLRTSGIYNEQFF.

This chain uses TRBV6-5 with TRBJ1-2; 7 nucleotides align to TRBD1. Germline CDR1 reads MNHEY; CDR2 reads SVGAGI. This CDR3 is 14 amino acids long. The V gene end was trimmed by 7 bases and the J gene end by 7 bases; junction bases not matched to a gene: 12. CDR3 nucleotide sequence: TGTGCCAGCACCTATGGCAGGGGGGAGGGTGGCTACACCTTC. It is translated as CASTYGRGEGGYTF.

The V and J genes are TRBV7-2 and TRBJ2-7; no clear D gene. Trimming shortened V by 1 base and J by 4 bases, and 8 bases separated the two germline ends. Germline CDR1 reads SGHTA; CDR2 reads FQGNSA. The CDR3 covers 13 residues. The CDR3 region is CASSLVRKYEQYF. The CDR3 DNA sequence: TGTGCCAGCAGCTTAGTACGTAAGTACGAGCAGTACTTC.